The 6 T cell receptor beta chains below all came from one sample that was sequenced in a study of tumor and adjacent non-tumor tissue in lung cancer. TCRbeta libraries were built with three rounds of nested PCR, modified from ARM-PCR. TCRdb used MiXCR to reprocess the multiplex PCR reads, holding one entry per CDR3 protein. The repertoire holds 48,000 or so distinct CDR3 sequences, with around 59% as singletons. The template was RNA from unsorted bulk tissue. This non-tumor lung sample came from over 3 cm beyond the tumor edge. Sequencing input: distant non-tumor lung tissue. These receptors were collected from a woman aged 70-85 years with non-small cell lung cancer.

This clonotype was recorded once. A read error is possible here, since a much larger clone lies one base away. This is likely a read error, given that the CDR3 carries no conserved phenylalanine or tryptophan at its end. V is TRBV5-6 and J is TRBJ1-5; D unclear. The V end lost 4 bases, the J end lost 6 bases, and 14 bases lay between the germline ends. Germline-derived CDR1 and CDR2 are SGHDT and YYEEEE. CDR3 length: 14 residues. The CDR3 loop reads CASSLYSLSQPQHY. The CDR3 DNA sequence: TGTGCCAGCAGCCTTTACAGCCTAAGTCAGCCCCAGCATTAT.

Worth noting for this clonotype: The CDR3 does not close with the conserved phenylalanine or tryptophan, likely indicating a read error. The rearrangement links TRBV5-1 to TRBJ2-3; maybe TRBD2 (6 bases). Germline lookup yields CDR1 SGHRS and CDR2 YFSETQ. Trimming removed 2 bases at V and 1 base at J, with 11 bases between. The CDR3 contains 15 residues. The CDR3 nucleotides are TGCGCCAGCAGCTTCTTATCGGGGGGCACAGATACGCAGTATCTT. This gives the protein CASSFLSGGTDTQYL.

The rearrangement links TRBV6-2 or TRBV6-3 to TRBJ2-1, with D unresolved. The CDR3 loop spans 17 amino acids. Per germline, CDR1 MNHEY and CDR2 SVGEGT. Trimming took off 4 bases at V and 7 bases at J, with 23 bases between the two ends. The CDR3 nucleotides read TGTGCCAGCAGTTGCTTTAGTGGGCCGTTCTACGGGAATGAGCAGTTCTTC. It codes for CASSCFSGPFYGNEQFF.

This clonotype turned up a few times. The chain couples TRBV5-4 to TRBJ2-7; the match to TRBD2 covers 9 bases. Germline V gene lookup returns CDR1 SGHNT and CDR2 YYREEE (reference sequence). The V gene end was trimmed by 1 base and the J gene end by 7 bases; junction bases not matched to a gene: 15. The CDR3 has 17 residues. Written as DNA, the CDR3 is TGTGCCAGCAGCTTGCCGGTAGCGGGAGTGGAGTTCAGGGAGCAGTACTTC. Protein product: CASSLPVAGVEFREQYF.

As regards this clonotype: The DNA is omitted, as the CDR3 cannot be located on it reliably, and the CDR3 follows TCRdb's listing. This rearrangement joins TRBV29-1 to TRBJ1-1; no check of the table's D call, TRBD1, against the DNA was made. The length of the CDR3 is 11 amino acids, counting both ends. The germline CDR1 and CDR2 sequences are SQVTM and ANQGSEA. The CDR3: CSVGGGTETFF.

This clonotype was observed a few times. The germline gene is not matched at one end of the junction; a read error may be the cause. The chain combines TRBV5-5 with TRBJ2-7; no clear D. Germline values: CDR1 SGHKS, CDR2 YYEKEE (reference sequence). The CDR3 runs 14 residues. CDR3 sequence: CASSVSLAGYEQYF. CDR3 nucleotides: TGTGCCAGCAGCGTCTCGCTGGCAGGTTACGAACAGTACTTC.